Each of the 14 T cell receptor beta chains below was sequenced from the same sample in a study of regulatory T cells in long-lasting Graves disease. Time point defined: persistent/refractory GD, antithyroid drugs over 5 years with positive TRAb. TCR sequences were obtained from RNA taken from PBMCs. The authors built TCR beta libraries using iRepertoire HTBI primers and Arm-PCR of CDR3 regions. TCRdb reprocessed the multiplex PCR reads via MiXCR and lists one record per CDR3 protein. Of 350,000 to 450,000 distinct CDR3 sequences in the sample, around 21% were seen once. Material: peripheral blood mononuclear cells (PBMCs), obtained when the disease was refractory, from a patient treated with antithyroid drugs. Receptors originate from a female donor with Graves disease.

For the CDR3, the DNA is TGCAGTGCTATAACGACAGGGGAGGGAACTGAAGCTTTCTTT. Its translation: CSAITTGEGTEAFF. The chain recombines TRBV20-1 with TRBJ1-1, with TRBD1 identical over 8 bases. Germline-derived CDR1 and CDR2 are DFQATT and SNEGSKA (reference sequence). The CDR3 sequence is 14 residues long. V lost 4 bases to trimming and J lost 5 bases; unmatched junction nucleotides: 9.

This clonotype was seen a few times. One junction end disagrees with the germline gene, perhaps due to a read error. CDR3 amino acids: CASRGPGQGPVDF. The CDR3 DNA reads as TGTGCCAGCAGGGGGCCGGGACAGGGGCCAGTAGATTTT. V usage is TRBV27 and J usage is TRBJ1-1; TRBD1 matches at 10 bases. The CDR3 length is 13 residues. Looked up from germline, CDR1 is MNHEY and CDR2 is SMNVEV (reference sequence).

The CDR3: CASKNPSNTGELFF. DNA of the CDR3: TGCGCCAGCAAGAATCCCTCGAACACCGGGGAGCTGTTTTTT. This rearrangement joins TRBV5-1 to TRBJ2-2; no clear D. The germline gives CDR1 SGHRS, CDR2 YFSETQ. Trimming removed 6 bases at V and 0 bases at J, with 9 bases between. The CDR3 loop spans 14 amino acids.

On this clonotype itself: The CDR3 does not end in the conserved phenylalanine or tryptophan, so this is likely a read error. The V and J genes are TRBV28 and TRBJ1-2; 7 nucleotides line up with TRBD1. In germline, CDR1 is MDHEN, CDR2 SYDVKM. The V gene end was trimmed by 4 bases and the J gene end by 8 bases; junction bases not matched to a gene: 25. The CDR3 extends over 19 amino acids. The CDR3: CASSSIFLGVNTGESGYTS. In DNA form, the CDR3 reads TGTGCCAGCAGTTCCATTTTCTTAGGGGTCAATACAGGGGAGTCAGGCTACACCTCC.

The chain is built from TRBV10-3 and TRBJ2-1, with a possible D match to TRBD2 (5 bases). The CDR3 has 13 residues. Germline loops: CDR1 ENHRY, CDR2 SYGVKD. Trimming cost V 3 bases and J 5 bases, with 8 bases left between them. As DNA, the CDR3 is TGTGCCATCAGTGAAGGACTCAACAATGAGCAGTTCTTC. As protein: CAISEGLNNEQFF.

CDR3 region: CSARAAERRGLAGGTQETQYF. CDR3 nucleotide sequence: TGCAGTGCTAGAGCGGCCGAACGTCGGGGACTAGCGGGAGGAACACAAGAGACCCAGTACTTC. This chain uses TRBV20-1 with TRBJ2-5; 15 bases are shared with TRBD2. The CDR3 has 21 residues. V was pared by 1 base and J by 2 bases, with 17 bases of the junction left unmatched. Germline V gene sequence: CDR1 DFQATT, CDR2 SNEGSKA (reference sequence).

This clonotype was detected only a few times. The CDR3 loop reads CAWSPLDRGDEQYF. DNA of the CDR3: TGTGCCTGGAGTCCCCTGGACAGGGGAGACGAGCAGTACTTC. The J gene is TRBJ2-7, the V gene TRBV30; 9 nucleotides agree with TRBD1. The length of the CDR3 is 14 residues. The germline V gene encodes CDR1 GTSNPN and CDR2 SVGIG (reference sequence). The J segment lost 5 bases and the V segment lost 2 bases, leaving 7 bases of the junction unmatched.

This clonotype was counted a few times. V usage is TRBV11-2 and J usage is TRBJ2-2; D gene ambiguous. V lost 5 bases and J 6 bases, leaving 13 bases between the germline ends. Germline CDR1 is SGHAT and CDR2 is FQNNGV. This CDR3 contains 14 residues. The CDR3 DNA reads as TGTGCCAGCAGCCGAGGTGGTGGGGCCGGGGAGCTGTTTTTT. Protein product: CASSRGGGAGELFF.

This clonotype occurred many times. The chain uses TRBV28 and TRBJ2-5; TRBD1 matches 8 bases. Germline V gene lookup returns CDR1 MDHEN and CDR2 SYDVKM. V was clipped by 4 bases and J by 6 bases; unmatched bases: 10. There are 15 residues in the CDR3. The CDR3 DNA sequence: TGTGCCAGCAGTTCCGCTATGACAGGGGCTCAGACCCAGTACTTC. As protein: CASSSAMTGAQTQYF.

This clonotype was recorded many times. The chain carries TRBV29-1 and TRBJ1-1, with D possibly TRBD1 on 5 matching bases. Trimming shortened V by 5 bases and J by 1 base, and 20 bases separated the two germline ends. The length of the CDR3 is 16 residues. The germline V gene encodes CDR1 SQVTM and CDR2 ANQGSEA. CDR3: CSVQGKGRRGNTEAFF. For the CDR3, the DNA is TGCAGCGTTCAGGGAAAGGGTCGTCGGGGGAACACTGAAGCTTTCTTT.

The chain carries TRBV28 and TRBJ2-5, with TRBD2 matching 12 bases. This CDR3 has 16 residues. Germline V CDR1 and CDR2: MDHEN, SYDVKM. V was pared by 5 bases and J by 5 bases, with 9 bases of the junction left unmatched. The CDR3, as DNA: TGTGCCAGCAGTGCACTAGCGGGAGGCTCTGGGGAGACCCAGTACTTC. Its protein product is CASSALAGGSGETQYF.

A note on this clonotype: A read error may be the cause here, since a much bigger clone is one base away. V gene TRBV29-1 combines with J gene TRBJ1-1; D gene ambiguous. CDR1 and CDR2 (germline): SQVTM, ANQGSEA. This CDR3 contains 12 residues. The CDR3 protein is CSALALNTEALF. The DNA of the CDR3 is TGCAGCGCATTGGCCCTGAACACTGAAGCTCTCTTT. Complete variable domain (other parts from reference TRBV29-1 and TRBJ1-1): SAVISQKPSRDICQRGTSLTIQCQVDSQVTMMFWYRQQPGQSLTLIATANQGSEATYESGFVIDKFPISRPNLTFSTLTVSNMSPEDSSIYLCSALALNTEALFGQGTRLTVV.

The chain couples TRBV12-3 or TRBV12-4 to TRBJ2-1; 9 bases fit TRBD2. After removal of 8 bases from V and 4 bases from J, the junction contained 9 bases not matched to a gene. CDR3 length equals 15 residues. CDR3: CASRLSSGTYNEQFF. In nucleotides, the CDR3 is TGTGCCAGCCGGTTGTCTAGCGGGACGTACAATGAGCAGTTCTTC.

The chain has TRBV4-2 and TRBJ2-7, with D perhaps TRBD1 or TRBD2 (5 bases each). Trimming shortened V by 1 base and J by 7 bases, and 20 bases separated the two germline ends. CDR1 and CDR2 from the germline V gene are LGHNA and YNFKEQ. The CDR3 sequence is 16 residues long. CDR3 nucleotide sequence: TGTGCCAGCAGCCAAGTTTCCCGGGACCGAGATACGGAGCAGTACTTC. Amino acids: CASSQVSRDRDTEQYF.